Shown below are 26 T cell receptor beta chains from a single sample sequenced in a study of cytomegalovirus exposure and HLA in healthy donors. Primers: 60 Vbeta forward and 13 Jbeta reverse. The method was immunoSEQ multiplex PCR; TCRdb's version includes in-frame clones alone and lacks a portion of them. This table lists around 140,000 clones. What was sequenced was PBMCs. All receptors derive from a woman younger than 35 in good health and CMV-seronegative.

The chain links TRBV4-2 to TRBJ2-7; D not certain. V gave up 1 base and J gave up 0 bases, with 7 bases separating them. Germline V gene sequence: CDR1 LGHNA, CDR2 YNFKEQ. The CDR3 spans 14 residues. The CDR3 here is CASSQGDNSYEQYF. The CDR3 DNA reads as TGTGCCAGCAGCCAAGGCGACAACTCCTACGAGCAGTACTTC.

The chain recombines TRBV5-5 with TRBJ2-1; 10 bases fit TRBD1. Germline CDR1 and CDR2: SGHKS and YYEKEE (reference sequence). This CDR3 is built from 16 residues. The junction had 3 bases not matched to a gene; V was cut back by 1 base and J by 2 bases. This CDR3 reads CASSLRTGGTYNEQFF. CDR3 sequence (DNA): TGTGCCAGCAGCTTGAGGACAGGGGGTACCTACAATGAGCAGTTCTTC. Drawing the rest from reference TRBV5-5 and TRBJ2-1, the complete variable domain is DAGVTQSPTHLIKTRGQQVTLRCSPISGHKSVSWYQQVLGQGPQFIFQYYEKEERGRGNFPDRFSARQFPNYSSELNVNALLLGDSALYLCASSLRTGGTYNEQFFGPGTRLTVL.

The chain carries TRBV5-6 and TRBJ2-5; D perhaps matches TRBD2 (6 bases). The closer fit of TRBJ2-7 to the DNA end suggests the J call may be wrong. From germline, CDR1 is SGHDT and CDR2 YYEEEE. This CDR3 is built from 16 residues. The CDR3 region has the DNA TGTGCCAGCAGCTTGTCACTAGCAGACTACTCCTACGAGCAGTACTTC. Protein: CASSLSLADYSYEQYF.

The CDR3 region is CSVEAWEGWQFF. The CDR3 bases are TGCAGCGTTGAAGCATGGGAGGGATGGCAGTTCTTC. V gene TRBV29-1 combines with J gene TRBJ2-1, with 7 positions matching TRBD2. The CDR3 sequence is 12 residues long. Germline assignment: CDR1 SQVTM and CDR2 ANQGSEA. With 1 base clipped from V and 12 bases from J, the junction kept 6 bases outside the gene matches.

This chain uses TRBV5-1 with TRBJ1-1; TRBD1 matches 8 bases. Germline CDR1 is SGHRS and CDR2 is YFSETQ. The CDR3 extends over 14 amino acids. V was clipped by 3 bases and J by 10 bases; unmatched bases: 11. The CDR3 is CASSSRPRGRGAFF. The CDR3 nucleotides read TGCGCCAGCAGCTCTCGCCCCAGGGGGCGGGGAGCTTTCTTT.

The V call is TRBV18, the J call TRBJ1-2, with a possible D match to TRBD1 (5 bases). CDR3 length: 13 amino acids. CDR1 is KGHSH and CDR2 is LQKENI in the germline V gene. Trimming took off 5 bases at V and 4 bases at J, with 11 bases between the two ends. CDR3 nucleotide sequence: TGTGCCAGCTCATCAACGGACACCTATGGCTACACCTTC. Translated, it gives CASSSTDTYGYTF.

This chain joins TRBV5-1 and TRBJ1-1; 8 bases are shared with TRBD1. The CDR3 is 13 amino acids. Trimming removed 7 bases from V and 3 bases from J; junction bases left unmatched: 5. The germline V gene has CDR1 SGHRS and CDR2 YFSETQ. The CDR3 bases are TGCGCCAGCGGACCGACAGGGGACACTGAAGCTTTCTTT. This sequence encodes CASGPTGDTEAFF.

The chain uses TRBV7-2 and TRBJ2-5; 7 positions match TRBD1. The length of the CDR3 is 15 residues. The trim removed 3 bases at V and 4 bases at J, leaving 8 bases unmatched. From germline, CDR1 is SGHTA and CDR2 FQGNSA. The chain's CDR3 is CASSFSRGLIETQYF. The CDR3 DNA reads as TGTGCCAGCAGCTTTTCCAGGGGGTTGATAGAGACCCAGTACTTC.

The rearrangement uses TRBV13 and TRBJ1-3; D remains unclear. The germline V gene encodes CDR1 PRHDT and CDR2 FYEKMQ (reference sequence). This CDR3 comprises 15 residues. Deletions cut 5 bases from V and 4 bases from J, with 15 bases between. The CDR3 DNA sequence: TGTGCCAGCAGCGTCGGGGTGGTGAAGGGAAACACCATATATTTT. This codes for CASSVGVVKGNTIYF.

This chain links TRBV11-3 with TRBJ1-3; no firm D call. From germline, CDR1 is SGHNT and CDR2 YENEEA. V was trimmed by 1 base and J by 0 bases, leaving 13 bases between them. The CDR3 runs to 17 residues. CDR3: CASSLVSDSLSGNTIYF. The DNA of the CDR3 is TGTGCCAGCAGCTTAGTGTCAGATTCTCTCTCTGGAAACACCATATATTTT.

This rearrangement joins TRBV5-6 to TRBJ2-2; D gene ambiguous. V gave up 4 bases and J gave up 6 bases, with 7 bases separating them. The CDR3 runs to 12 residues. The germline CDR1 and CDR2 sequences are SGHDT and YYEEEE. CDR3 bases: TGTGCCAGCAGCCGCGTTCCCGGGGAGCTGTTTTTT. Translation gives CASSRVPGELFF. Looking up the rest from reference TRBV5-6 and TRBJ2-2 gives the full variable domain: DAGVTQSPTHLIKTRGQQVTLRCSPKSGHDTVSWYQQALGQGPQFIFQYYEEEERQRGNFPDRFSGHQFPNYSSELNVNALLLGDSALYLCASSRVPGELFFGEGSRLTVL.

This rearrangement joins TRBV9 to TRBJ2-3, with TRBD2 matching 10 bases. The CDR3 totals 16 residues. Trimming took 0 bases from V and 5 from J; bases not matched to a gene: 6. Germline CDR1 and CDR2: SGDLS and YYNGEE. DNA for the CDR3: TGTGCCAGCAGCGTAGGGCTAGCGGGAGTAGGAGATACGCAGTATTTT. Residues: CASSVGLAGVGDTQYF.

The chain has TRBV5-1 and TRBJ1-3, with D uncertain. CDR1 is SGHRS and CDR2 is YFSETQ in the germline V gene. This CDR3 is built from 14 residues. The V end lost 5 bases, the J end lost 0 bases, and 9 bases lay between the germline ends. DNA of the CDR3: TGCGCCAGCAGTCGTGAGGGCTCTGGAAACACCATATATTTT. Translation gives CASSREGSGNTIYF.

CDR3 nucleotide sequence: TGTGCCAGCAGCTTCTCAGGGGGCGGGGGAGGCACAGATACGCAGTATTTT. Protein product: CASSFSGGGGGTDTQYF. The genes are TRBV7-2 and TRBJ2-3; tentative D call: TRBD1 (8 bases). Germline V CDR1 and CDR2: SGHTA, FQGNSA. The CDR3 has 17 amino acids. Trimming stripped 3 bases from V and 1 base from J, with 17 bases between.

This chain uses TRBV19 with TRBJ1-5; D uncertain. The CDR3 runs to 13 residues. Trimming stripped 6 bases from V and 11 bases from J, with 17 bases between. Germline loops: CDR1 LNHDA, CDR2 SQIVND (reference sequence). CDR3 DNA: TGTGCCAGTAGAGGAACGGGAGCATCGACCCAGCATTTT. Protein: CASRGTGASTQHF.

This chain connects TRBV10-3 to TRBJ2-7; 11 positions agree with TRBD1. CDR3 length equals 15 residues. V was clipped by 6 bases and J by 3 bases; unmatched bases: 7. Per germline, CDR1 ENHRY and CDR2 SYGVKD. The CDR3 reads CAIRSGTGGSYEQYF. CDR3 DNA sequence: TGTGCCATCAGATCCGGGACAGGGGGGAGCTACGAGCAGTACTTC.

This sequence joins TRBV6-1 and TRBJ1-2; the D gene is possibly TRBD1 (5 bases). Trimming stripped 3 bases from V and 0 bases from J, with 11 bases between. Germline V gene sequence: CDR1 MNHNS, CDR2 SASEGT. This CDR3 spans 15 amino acids. The CDR3 loop is CASSEGGWANYGYTF. The CDR3 bases are TGTGCCAGCAGTGAGGGGGGATGGGCTAACTATGGCTACACCTTC.

The V call is TRBV7-2, the J call TRBJ1-1; 7 bases line up with TRBD1. The CDR3 loop spans 16 amino acids. Losses at the gene ends were 2 bases for V and 0 bases for J; bases not matched to a gene: 6. Germline CDR1 SGHTA, CDR2 FQGNSA. Here the CDR3 DNA reads TGTGCCAGCAGCTTACGACAGGGTCCAGTGAACACTGAAGCTTTCTTT. It codes for CASSLRQGPVNTEAFF.

With respect to this clone: Other DNA sequences of this sample code for an identical CDR3. This chain joins TRBV5-4 and TRBJ2-3; 13 nucleotides line up with TRBD2. Germline lookup yields CDR1 SGHNT and CDR2 YYREEE (reference sequence). Trimming at V came to 4 bases and at J to 4 bases, leaving 6 bases not matched to a gene. This CDR3 contains 16 residues. In DNA form, the CDR3 reads TGTGCCAGCAGCCCCCGACTAGCGGGAGGATCAGATACGCAGTATTTT. Its protein is CASSPRLAGGSDTQYF. The variable domain in full, with the rest retrieved from reference TRBV5-4 and TRBJ2-3, is ETGVTQSPTHLIKTRGQQVTLRCSSQSGHNTVSWYQQALGQGPQFIFQYYREEENGRGNFPPRFSGLQFPNYSSELNVNALELDDSALYLCASSPRLAGGSDTQYFGPGTRLTVL.

The CDR3 here is CASTDRTSTDTQYF. CDR3 nucleotides: TGTGCCAGCACCGACAGGACTAGCACAGATACGCAGTATTTT. The chain is built from TRBV7-9 and TRBJ2-3, with D possibly matching TRBD1 (6 bases). Germline CDR1 is SEHNR and CDR2 is FQNEAQ (reference sequence). Between the trimmed V and J ends, which lost 7 bases and 0 bases, there was a span of 11 bases. The CDR3 loop spans 14 amino acids.

V gene TRBV5-4 combines with J gene TRBJ2-3; possible D gene TRBD2, 6 bases. CDR1 is SGHNT and CDR2 is YYREEE in the germline V gene (reference sequence). This CDR3 is built from 16 residues. V was cut by 0 bases and J by 1 base, with 12 bases left in between. The chain's CDR3 is CASSLGRGVRTDTQYF. CDR3 DNA sequence: TGTGCCAGCAGCTTGGGACGCGGGGTCCGCACAGATACGCAGTATTTT.

The genes are TRBV19 and TRBJ1-4; a weak D match, TRBD1 (5 bases). Germline loops: CDR1 LNHDA, CDR2 SQIVND (reference sequence). V gave up 7 bases and J gave up 4 bases, with 13 bases separating them. The CDR3 length is 14 residues. The CDR3 region has the DNA TGTGCCAGTACAGAACAGGCCGTTAATGAAAAACTGTTTTTT. Its translation is CASTEQAVNEKLFF.

The chain has TRBV7-2 and TRBJ2-1, with a possible D match to TRBD2 (6 bases). The V end was cut by 5 bases, the J end by 8 bases, with 19 bases between. CDR1 is SGHTA, CDR2 FQGNSA, per germline. This CDR3 spans 15 amino acids. The CDR3 spells CASSPGRRDVDEQFF. The CDR3 bases are TGTGCCAGCAGCCCTGGGCGGCGGGATGTGGATGAGCAGTTCTTC.

The J gene is TRBJ1-3, the V gene TRBV14, with D hard to call. The V gene lost 1 base and the J gene lost 4 bases, with 5 bases spanning the gap. The CDR3 sequence is 13 residues long. Germline values: CDR1 SGHDN, CDR2 FVKESK. This CDR3 reads CASSQVLGNTIYF. The CDR3 coding sequence is TGTGCCAGCAGCCAAGTTCTGGGAAACACCATATATTTT.

The V gene is TRBV10-3, the J gene TRBJ2-5, with D possibly TRBD1 on 5 matching bases. In germline, CDR1 is ENHRY, CDR2 SYGVKD. This CDR3 spans 14 amino acids. The V and J ends lost 6 bases and 1 base respectively, with 12 bases between them. The DNA for the CDR3 is TGTGCCATCAGGGGGCAGTCGGCCCAAGAGACCCAGTACTTC. Translated, it gives CAIRGQSAQETQYF.

The rearrangement uses TRBV7-2 and TRBJ1-5; D is perhaps TRBD1 (5 bases). Trimming removed 5 bases at V and 2 bases at J, with 13 bases between. This CDR3 has 15 amino acids. Germline V lookup: CDR1 SGHTA, CDR2 FQGNSA. The CDR3 is CASSGGSSGNQPQHF. Here the CDR3 DNA reads TGTGCCAGCAGCGGGGGGTCTTCGGGCAATCAGCCCCAGCATTTT. The full variable domain, with the rest looked up from reference TRBV7-2 and TRBJ1-5, is GAGVSQSPSNKVTEKGKDVELRCDPISGHTALYWYRQSLGQGLEFLIYFQGNSAPDKSGLPSDRFSAERTGGSVSTLTIQRTQQEDSAVYLCASSGGSSGNQPQHFGDGTRLSIL.